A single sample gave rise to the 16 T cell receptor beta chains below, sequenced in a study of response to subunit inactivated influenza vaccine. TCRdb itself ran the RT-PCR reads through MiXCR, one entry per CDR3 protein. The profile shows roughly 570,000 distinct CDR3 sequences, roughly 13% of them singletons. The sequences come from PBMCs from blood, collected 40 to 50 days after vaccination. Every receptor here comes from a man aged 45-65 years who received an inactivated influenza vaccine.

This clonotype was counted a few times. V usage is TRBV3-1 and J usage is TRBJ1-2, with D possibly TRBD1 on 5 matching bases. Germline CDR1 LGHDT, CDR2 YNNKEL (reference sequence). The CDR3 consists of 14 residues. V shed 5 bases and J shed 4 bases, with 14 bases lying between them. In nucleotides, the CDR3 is TGTGCCAGCAGCATGCGGGGGACTGGCTATGGCTACACCTTC. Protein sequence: CASSMRGTGYGYTF.

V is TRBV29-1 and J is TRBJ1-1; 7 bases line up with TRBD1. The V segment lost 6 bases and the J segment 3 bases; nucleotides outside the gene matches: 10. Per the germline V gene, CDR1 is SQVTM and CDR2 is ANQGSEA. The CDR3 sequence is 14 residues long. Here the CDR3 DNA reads TGCAGCGTGCAACAGGGGCCCTTAGACACTGAAGCTTTCTTT. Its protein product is CSVQQGPLDTEAFF.

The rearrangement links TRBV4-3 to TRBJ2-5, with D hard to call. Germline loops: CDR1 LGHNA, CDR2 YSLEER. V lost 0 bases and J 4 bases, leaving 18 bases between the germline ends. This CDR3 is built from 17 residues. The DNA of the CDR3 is TGCGCCAGCAGCCAAGAGTTAGCCGGAGCTGGAAGAGAGACCCAGTACTTC. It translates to CASSQELAGAGRETQYF.

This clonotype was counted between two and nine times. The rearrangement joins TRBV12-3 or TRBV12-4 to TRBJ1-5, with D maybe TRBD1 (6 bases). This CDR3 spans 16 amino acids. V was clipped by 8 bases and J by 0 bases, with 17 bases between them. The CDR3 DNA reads TGTGCCAGCTTCATAGGGGGACCGCATAGCAATCAGCCCCAGCATTTT. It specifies CASFIGGPHSNQPQHF.

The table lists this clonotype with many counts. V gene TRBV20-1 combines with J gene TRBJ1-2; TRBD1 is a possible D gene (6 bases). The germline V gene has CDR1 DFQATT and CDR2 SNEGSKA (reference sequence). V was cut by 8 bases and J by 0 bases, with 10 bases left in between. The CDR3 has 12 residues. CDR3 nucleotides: TGCAGTACCAGGGGTTCTAACTATGGCTACACCTTC. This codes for CSTRGSNYGYTF.

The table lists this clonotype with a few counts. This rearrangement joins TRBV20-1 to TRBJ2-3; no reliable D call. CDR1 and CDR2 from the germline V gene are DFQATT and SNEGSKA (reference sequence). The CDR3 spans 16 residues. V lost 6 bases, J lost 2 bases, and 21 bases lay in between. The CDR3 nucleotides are TGCAGTGCCAACCTTGCCCTCGCAGTCCTCACAGATACGCAGTATTTT. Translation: CSANLALAVLTDTQYF.

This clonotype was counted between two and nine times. CDR3 in DNA: TGTGCTAGTGGTTTGTATAATGAGCAGTTCTTC. Its protein product is CASGLYNEQFF. The chain has TRBV12-5 and TRBJ2-1; the D is unclear. The length of the CDR3 is 11 residues. Trimming took 2 bases from V and 7 from J, leaving 3 bases between them. The germline CDR1 and CDR2 sequences are LGHNT and FRNRAP.

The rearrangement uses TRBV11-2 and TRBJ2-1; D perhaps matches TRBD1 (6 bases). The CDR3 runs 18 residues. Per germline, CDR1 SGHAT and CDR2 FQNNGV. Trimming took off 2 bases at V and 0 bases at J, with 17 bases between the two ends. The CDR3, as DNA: TGTGCCAGCAGCTTAAGGGGGAGTCGGTTGAGCTCCTACAATGAGCAGTTCTTC. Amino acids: CASSLRGSRLSSYNEQFF.

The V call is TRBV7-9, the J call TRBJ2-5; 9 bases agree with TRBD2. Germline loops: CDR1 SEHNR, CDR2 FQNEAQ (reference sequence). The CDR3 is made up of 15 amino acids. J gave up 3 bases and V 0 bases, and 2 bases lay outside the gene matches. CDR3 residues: CASSLALAGKETQYF. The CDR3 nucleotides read TGTGCCAGCAGCTTAGCGCTAGCGGGGAAAGAGACCCAGTACTTC.

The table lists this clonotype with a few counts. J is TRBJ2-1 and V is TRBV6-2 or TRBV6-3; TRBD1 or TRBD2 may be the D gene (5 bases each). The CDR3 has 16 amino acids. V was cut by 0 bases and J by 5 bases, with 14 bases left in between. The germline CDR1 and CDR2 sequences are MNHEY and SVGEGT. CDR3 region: CASSYSPGRANNEQFF. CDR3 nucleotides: TGTGCCAGCAGTTACTCCCCAGGGAGAGCCAACAATGAGCAGTTCTTC.

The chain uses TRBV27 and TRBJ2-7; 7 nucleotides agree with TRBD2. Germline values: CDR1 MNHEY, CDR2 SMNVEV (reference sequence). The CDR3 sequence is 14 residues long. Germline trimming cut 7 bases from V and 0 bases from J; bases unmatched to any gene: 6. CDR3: CASTPSGSSYEQYF. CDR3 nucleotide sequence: TGTGCCAGCACCCCTAGCGGAAGCTCCTACGAGCAGTACTTC.

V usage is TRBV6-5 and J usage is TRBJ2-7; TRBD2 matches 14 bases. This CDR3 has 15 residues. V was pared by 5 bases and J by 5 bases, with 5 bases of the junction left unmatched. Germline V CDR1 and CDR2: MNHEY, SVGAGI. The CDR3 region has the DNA TGTGCCAGCAGTACCTCGGGACTAGCGGGGGACGAGCAGTACTTC. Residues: CASSTSGLAGDEQYF.

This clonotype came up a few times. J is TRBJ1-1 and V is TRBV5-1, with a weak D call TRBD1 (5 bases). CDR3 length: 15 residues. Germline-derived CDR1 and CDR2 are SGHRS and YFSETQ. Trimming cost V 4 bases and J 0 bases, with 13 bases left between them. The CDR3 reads CASSLTGDLNTEAFF. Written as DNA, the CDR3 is TGCGCCAGCAGCCTTACTGGGGACCTGAACACTGAAGCTTTCTTT.

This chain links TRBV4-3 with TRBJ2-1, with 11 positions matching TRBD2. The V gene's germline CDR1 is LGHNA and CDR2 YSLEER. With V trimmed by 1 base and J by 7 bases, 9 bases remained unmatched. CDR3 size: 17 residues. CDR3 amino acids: CASSQGAGLAVRNEQFF. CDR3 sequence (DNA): TGCGCCAGCAGCCAAGGGGCGGGACTAGCGGTGCGGAATGAGCAGTTCTTC.

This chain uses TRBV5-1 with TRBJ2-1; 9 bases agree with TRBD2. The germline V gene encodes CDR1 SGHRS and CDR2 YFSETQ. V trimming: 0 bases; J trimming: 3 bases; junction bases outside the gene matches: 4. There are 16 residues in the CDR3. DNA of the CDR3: TGCGCCAGCAGCTTGGATATAGCGGGGGACTACAATGAGCAGTTCTTC. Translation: CASSLDIAGDYNEQFF.

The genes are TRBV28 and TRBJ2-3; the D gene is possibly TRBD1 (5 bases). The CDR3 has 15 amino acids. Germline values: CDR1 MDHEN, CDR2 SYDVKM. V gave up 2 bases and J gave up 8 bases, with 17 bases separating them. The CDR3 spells CASSLPGMGPGTQYF. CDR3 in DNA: TGTGCCAGCAGTTTACCAGGGATGGGTCCAGGTACGCAGTATTTT.